The text below deals with one T cell receptor (beta chain). This table comes from immunoSEQ multiplex PCR, and its TCRdb copy is limited to in-frame clones, with some not included. The table shows around 93,000 clones, with 81% occurring only once. The CDR3 length is 15 residues. Looked up from germline, CDR1 is LGHDT and CDR2 is YNNKEL (reference sequence). J was trimmed by 5 bases and V by 4 bases; bases with no gene match: 9. The sample originates from a study of blood T cell repertoires in COVID-19. Overall study context: Some COVID-19 samples were acute and others convalescent; all came from the United States, Italy and Spain. The analysed material was cDNA or gDNA that came from T cells, B-cell-depleted T cells, or PBMCs.

The origin of this receptor is a man in his sixties with acute or convalescent COVID-19. The chain recombines TRBV3-1 (or the pseudogene TRBV3-2) with TRBJ2-5; the match to TRBD1 covers 8 bases. Source material: peripheral blood. CDR3 protein: CASSRPRTGRETQYF. Here the CDR3 DNA reads TGTGCCAGCAGCCGCCCCCGGACAGGGAGGGAGACCCAGTACTTC.